This TCR beta chain was identified in a study of shared clonotypes between healthy human individuals. Overall study: Researchers drew samples from a couple of women and a few men aged 18 to 49.

TCRdb's copy holds only in-frame clones and misses some; the assay was immunoSEQ multiplex PCR. The sample lists some 500,000 clones; around 77% were seen once. The ends lost 0 bases at V and 14 bases at J; junction bases unmatched: 6. This CDR3 has 12 amino acids. Germline V CDR1 and CDR2: ENHRY, SYGVKD. This clone was found a few times. The origin of this receptor is a woman in her thirties or forties in good health. Some clones in this sample may be carry-over from other donors' samples. The chain links TRBV10-3 to TRBJ1-2; 7 bases line up with TRBD1. Sample: PBMCs. DNA of the CDR3: TGTGCCATCAGTGAGTCGATCAGGGGGAAGACCTTC. It translates to CAISESIRGKTF.